A single sample is the source of the 31 T cell receptor beta chains below, sequenced in a study of blood T cells in healthy people across ages. A sample-barcoded 5' primer and a J-beta primer mix were used in a second PCR of roughly 6 to 11 cycles. A single record per CDR3 protein comes from TCRdb applying MiXCR to the 5' RACE reads. The sample includes some 1.6 million distinct CDR3 sequences, about 32% of them seen just once. The sample comprised blood. Source of these receptors: a woman between 25 and 40 years old in good health.

The chain recombines TRBV9 with TRBJ1-2; D remains ambiguous. Germline lookup yields CDR1 SGDLS and CDR2 YYNGEE. The CDR3 runs 12 residues. V was pared by 0 bases and J by 8 bases, with 8 bases between. The CDR3 loop is CASSVGQAGYTF. The CDR3 DNA is TGTGCCAGCAGCGTAGGGCAGGCGGGCTACACCTTC.

The CDR3 reads CARHKYRDGYTF. Written as DNA, the CDR3 is TGTGCCAGGCATAAATACCGGGACGGCTACACCTTC. The chain uses TRBV28 and TRBJ1-2; perhaps TRBD1 as D (5 bases). The CDR3 spans 12 residues. V lost 9 bases and J lost 8, with 16 bases in between. Per the germline V gene, CDR1 is MDHEN and CDR2 is SYDVKM.

This clonotype was observed a few times. Here the CDR3 DNA reads TGCGCCAGCAGCGCAGATGCCTCAGGGGGAGGCTACACCTTC. It encodes CASSADASGGGYTF. This rearrangement joins TRBV5-1 to TRBJ1-2, with TRBD1 matching over 7 bases. The CDR3 sequence is 14 residues long. J was trimmed by 8 bases and V by 4 bases; bases with no gene match: 11. Germline lookup yields CDR1 SGHRS and CDR2 YFSETQ.

This clonotype was observed a single time. CDR3 residues: CSPRREDESSYNEQFF. CDR3 DNA sequence: TGCAGTCCCCGGCGGGAGGACGAGAGCTCCTACAATGAGCAGTTCTTC. The V call is TRBV20-1, the J call TRBJ2-1; 8 bases agree with TRBD2. This CDR3 has 16 residues. V lost 8 bases, J lost 0 bases, and 12 bases stayed unmatched. Germline-derived CDR1 and CDR2 are DFQATT and SNEGSKA (reference sequence).

V gene TRBV7-8 combines with J gene TRBJ1-1; no firm D call. V lost 5 bases to trimming and J lost 1 base, with 14 bases between them. CDR1 is SGHVS, CDR2 FQNEAQ, per germline. This CDR3 comprises 15 residues. Written as DNA, the CDR3 is TGTGCCAGCAGCCCCGTCCGGTCGCGGAACACTGAAGCTTTCTTT. Translation: CASSPVRSRNTEAFF.

A note on this clonotype: One junction end does not reproduce the germline sequence, and a read error may be involved. V and J are TRBV15 and TRBJ1-1; D is possibly TRBD1 (5 bases). Germline V lookup: CDR1 LNHNV, CDR2 YYDKDF (reference sequence). The CDR3 extends over 15 amino acids. This chain's CDR3 is CATSGDITGGAEAFF. The CDR3 nucleotides are TGTGCCACCAGCGGAGATATAACAGGAGGCGCTGAAGCTTTCTTT. Drawing the rest from reference TRBV15 and TRBJ1-1, the complete variable domain is DAMVIQNPRYQVTQFGKPVTLSCSQTLNHNVMYWYQQKSSQAPKLLFHYYDKDFNNEADTPDNFQSRRPNTSFCFLDIRSPGLGDTAMYLCATSGDITGGAEAFFGQGTRLTVV.

In DNA, the CDR3 is TGTGCCAGCAGCTTCGTTAGAGCGGGTGGTGAGCAGTTCTTC. Translation: CASSFVRAGGEQFF. This sequence joins TRBV7-2 and TRBJ2-1; D might be TRBD2 (6 bases). This CDR3 spans 14 amino acids. Germline-derived CDR1 and CDR2 are SGHTA and FQGNSA. Deletions cut 3 bases from V and 9 bases from J, with 15 bases between.

At least ten counts were recorded for this clonotype. CDR3 region: CSVKTGTQYF. CDR3 DNA: TGCAGCGTTAAAACAGGGACCCAGTACTTC. The chain links TRBV29-1 to TRBJ2-7; D perhaps matches TRBD1 (5 bases). The J call may be in error: the DNA end matches TRBJ2-5 better. The CDR3 is made up of 10 amino acids. Germline V gene lookup returns CDR1 SQVTM and CDR2 ANQGSEA.

This clonotype was detected only a few times. The J gene is TRBJ2-7, the V gene TRBV11-2, with 16 bases aligning to TRBD2. This CDR3 is 16 amino acids long. The V segment lost 5 bases and the J segment 4 bases; nucleotides outside the gene matches: 5. Germline lookup yields CDR1 SGHAT and CDR2 FQNNGV. The CDR3 DNA sequence: TGTGCCAGCAGCACGGGACTAGCGGGGGGGGGGTACGAGCAGTACTTC. Its protein is CASSTGLAGGGYEQYF.

This clonotype turned up a few times. This chain uses TRBV12-3 or TRBV12-4 with TRBJ1-5, with D perhaps TRBD1 (5 bases). This CDR3 is built from 15 residues. Between the trimmed V and J ends, which lost 6 bases and 2 bases, there was a span of 14 bases. CDR3 amino acids: CASSKGAAGNQPQHF. The CDR3 DNA follows: TGTGCCAGCAGCAAAGGGGCGGCTGGCAATCAGCCCCAGCATTTT.

This clonotype was seen a handful of times. V and J are TRBV20-1 and TRBJ1-2, with 9 bases matching TRBD1. The CDR3 runs 14 residues. J was trimmed by 5 bases and V by 5 bases; bases with no gene match: 9. CDR1 and CDR2 (germline): DFQATT, SNEGSKA (reference sequence). CDR3 region: CSAWTGAKLYGYTF. The CDR3 nucleotides read TGCAGTGCTTGGACAGGGGCGAAATTATATGGCTACACCTTC.

A few counts support this clonotype. The CDR3, as DNA: TGTGCCACCAGTGACCCTTTGGGACTAATGAAGGATGAGCAGTTCTTC. Translated, it gives CATSDPLGLMKDEQFF. The rearrangement uses TRBV24-1 and TRBJ2-1; 7 bases line up with TRBD2. J gave up 8 bases and V 4 bases, and 13 bases lay outside the gene matches. CDR3 length: 16 amino acids. From germline, CDR1 is KGHDR and CDR2 SFDVKD.

This clonotype came up a few times. The V call is TRBV4-1, the J call TRBJ2-3; a weak D match, TRBD2 (5 bases). This CDR3 spans 15 amino acids. V lost 1 base to trimming and J lost 8 bases, with 16 bases between them. Per germline, CDR1 MGHRA and CDR2 YSYEKL. The CDR3 region is CASSQAKAVRGTQYF. The DNA of the CDR3 is TGCGCCAGCAGCCAAGCCAAAGCGGTCCGAGGTACGCAGTATTTT.

V and J are TRBV28 and TRBJ2-3, with TRBD1 identical over 9 bases. The germline gives CDR1 MDHEN, CDR2 SYDVKM. The J segment lost 1 base and the V segment lost 5 bases, leaving 7 bases of the junction unmatched. The CDR3 covers 16 residues. This chain's CDR3 is CASSPGTGSGTDTQYF. The CDR3, as DNA: TGTGCCAGCAGTCCAGGGACAGGGTCGGGCACAGATACGCAGTATTTT.

V and J are TRBV6-6 and TRBJ2-7, with D possibly matching TRBD2 (6 bases). Germline V gives CDR1 MNHNY, CDR2 SVGAGI (reference sequence). V was shortened by 5 bases and J by 6 bases, with 17 bases between the two germline ends. The length of the CDR3 is 14 residues. The CDR3 bases are TGTGCCAGCAGTAATAGCGGAAGTCGGCTCGAGCAGTACGTC. It yields the protein CASSNSGSRLEQYV.

For the CDR3, the DNA is TGTGCCAGCAGTTTCGGGACAGGTGATAGTTCACCCCTCCACTTT. Translation: CASSFGTGDSSPLHF. The genes are TRBV6-6 and TRBJ1-6, with 8 bases that match TRBD1. Germline CDR1 reads MNHNY; CDR2 reads SVGAGI (reference sequence). V shed 4 bases, J shed 9 bases, and the junction held 8 bases outside the gene matches. This CDR3 region has 15 residues.

V usage is TRBV5-6 and J usage is TRBJ2-3; possibly TRBD2 for D (6 bases). V shed 0 bases and J shed 2 bases, with 13 bases lying between them. Germline V gene data show CDR1 as SGHDT and CDR2 as YYEEEE. The CDR3 has 16 amino acids. In DNA form, the CDR3 reads TGTGCCAGCAGCTTGGTGGGGGAGGTCCCCACAGATACGCAGTATTTT. Its translation is CASSLVGEVPTDTQYF. Full variable domain (outside the CDR3, taken from reference TRBV5-6 and TRBJ2-3): DAGVTQSPTHLIKTRGQQVTLRCSPKSGHDTVSWYQQALGQGPQFIFQYYEEEERQRGNFPDRFSGHQFPNYSSELNVNALLLGDSALYLCASSLVGEVPTDTQYFGPGTRLTVL.

Details on this clonotype: A read error is possible here, since a much larger clone lies one base away. The V and J genes are TRBV20-1 and TRBJ2-7, with D uncertain. The CDR3 has 13 residues. V gave up 1 base and J gave up 3 bases, with 10 bases separating them. Germline values: CDR1 DFQATT, CDR2 SNEGSKA (reference sequence). The CDR3 loop reads CSARADPYYEQYF. For the CDR3, the DNA is TGCAGTGCTAGAGCGGACCCGTACTACGAGCAGTACTTC.

The V gene is TRBV5-1, the J gene TRBJ2-1, with a possible D match to TRBD1 (6 bases). Germline CDR1 SGHRS, CDR2 YFSETQ. V lost 9 bases, J lost 5 bases, and 18 bases lay in between. CDR3 length equals 14 residues. The CDR3 is CATRPATGNNEQFF. The DNA for the CDR3 is TGCGCCACGAGGCCAGCTACAGGGAACAATGAGCAGTTCTTC.

This chain links TRBV28 with TRBJ2-7; D perhaps matches TRBD1 (5 bases). The CDR3 covers 13 residues. Germline V gene sequence: CDR1 MDHEN, CDR2 SYDVKM. Trimming took off 6 bases at V and 4 bases at J, with 13 bases between the two ends. CDR3 coding DNA: TGTGCCAGCAGGCAAAAACAGGATTACGAGCAGTACTTC. Translation gives CASRQKQDYEQYF.

The chain uses TRBV5-1 and TRBJ2-2, with 7 bases aligning to TRBD1. Germline V CDR1 and CDR2: SGHRS, YFSETQ. The CDR3 has 16 residues. With 0 bases clipped from V and 7 bases from J, the junction kept 9 bases outside the gene matches. CDR3 coding DNA: TGCGCCAGCAGCTTGGATCGACAGGGATCGAACGGGGAGCTGTTTTTT. Its protein is CASSLDRQGSNGELFF.

The chain recombines TRBV7-9 with TRBJ1-4; a possible D gene is TRBD1 (6 bases). Trimming removed 6 bases from V and 9 bases from J, with 14 bases in between. The germline V gene encodes CDR1 SEHNR and CDR2 FQNEAQ (reference sequence). The CDR3 consists of 13 residues. CDR3: CASRHPTGKKLFF. CDR3 sequence (DNA): TGTGCCAGCAGGCACCCTACAGGGAAAAAACTGTTTTTT.

A note on this clonotype: A much larger clone lies one base from this, so it may be a read error. The chain combines TRBV9 with TRBJ2-3; possibly TRBD1 or TRBD2 for D (5 bases each). V gave up 4 bases and J gave up 4 bases, with 16 bases separating them. The length of the CDR3 is 15 residues. Germline loops: CDR1 SGDLS, CDR2 YYNGEE. The CDR3 here is CASSYPEGSSDTQYF. The DNA for the CDR3 is TGTGCCAGCAGCTACCCCGAGGGGAGCTCAGATACGCAGTATTTT.

CDR3 sequence (DNA): TGTGCCAGCAGCTTAGACAGGAGGTTTTCAAATTCACCCCTCCACTTT. Translation: CASSLDRRFSNSPLHF. The chain combines TRBV7-2 with TRBJ1-6, with D maybe TRBD1 (5 bases). Looked up from germline, CDR1 is SGHTA and CDR2 is FQGNSA. The CDR3 is 16 amino acids. The V gene lost 1 base and the J gene lost 7 bases, with 14 bases spanning the gap.

This clonotype was seen only once. CDR3 nucleotide sequence: TGTGCCAGCTCACCCCGGGACTACGCTAATGAAAAACTGTTTTTT. Amino acid sequence: CASSPRDYANEKLFF. The chain links TRBV18 to TRBJ1-4, with a tentative D call TRBD1 (5 bases). V was trimmed by 3 bases and J by 3 bases, leaving 11 bases between them. CDR1 and CDR2 from the germline V gene are KGHSH and LQKENI. This CDR3 spans 15 amino acids.

This chain links TRBV5-4 with TRBJ2-3, with 7 bases identical to TRBD2. Trimming took 4 bases from V and 0 from J; bases not matched to a gene: 8. CDR1 and CDR2 (germline): SGHNT, YYREEE (reference sequence). The CDR3 has 16 residues. This CDR3 reads CASSGDYTSSTDTQYF. The CDR3 DNA reads as TGTGCCAGCAGCGGGGACTATACTTCTAGCACAGATACGCAGTATTTT.

The chain joins TRBV7-2 to TRBJ2-3; TRBD2 matches 10 bases. The CDR3 contains 18 residues. Germline lookup yields CDR1 SGHTA and CDR2 FQGNSA. V shed 0 bases and J 3 bases; nucleotides not matched to a gene: 9. The DNA for the CDR3 is TGTGCCAGCAGCTTAGCGCTAGGACTAGCGGCGCGAACAGATACGCAGTATTTT. Its protein is CASSLALGLAARTDTQYF. The variable domain in full, completed from reference TRBV7-2 and TRBJ2-3, reads GAGVSQSPSNKVTEKGKDVELRCDPISGHTALYWYRQSLGQGLEFLIYFQGNSAPDKSGLPSDRFSAERTGGSVSTLTIQRTQQEDSAVYLCASSLALGLAARTDTQYFGPGTRLTVL.

This clonotype occurred a few times. The chain carries TRBV27 and TRBJ2-5; 8 bases are a match to TRBD2. Trimming removed 1 base from V and 11 bases from J; junction bases left unmatched: 12. Germline V gene data show CDR1 as MNHEY and CDR2 as SMNVEV (reference sequence). There are 15 residues in the CDR3. Here the CDR3 reads CASSLFRLARWEQYF. The CDR3 DNA follows: TGTGCCAGCAGTTTATTTAGACTAGCGAGGTGGGAGCAGTACTTC.

The rearrangement joins TRBV6-1 to TRBJ1-5; 7 bases are a match to TRBD1. Germline V gives CDR1 MNHNS, CDR2 SASEGT. V dropped 9 bases and J dropped 7; count of bases not matched to a gene: 6. This CDR3 is 12 amino acids long. CDR3 sequence: CASTGVRQPQHF. The CDR3 nucleotides are TGTGCCAGTACAGGGGTGAGACAGCCCCAGCATTTT.

The genes are TRBV6-4 and TRBJ2-4, with D uncertain. TRBJ2-7 explains the end of the DNA better; the J call may be wrong. This CDR3 region has 10 residues. Germline V CDR1 and CDR2: MRHNA, SNTAGT. CDR3 amino acids: CASSVCEQYF. In DNA, the CDR3 is TGTGCCAGCAGTGTATGCGAGCAGTACTTC.

The rearrangement joins TRBV7-9 to TRBJ1-1; D is unresolved. V lost 6 bases and J 1 base, leaving 12 bases between the germline ends. Germline values: CDR1 SEHNR, CDR2 FQNEAQ (reference sequence). The CDR3 is made up of 14 amino acids. In nucleotides, the CDR3 is TGTGCCAGCAGTCCGATCAGTTCGAACACTGAAGCTTTCTTT. Its translation: CASSPISSNTEAFF.